This T cell receptor beta chain stems from a study of blood T cell repertoires in COVID-19. Overall study: Some COVID-19 samples were acute and others convalescent; all came from the United States, Italy and Spain. Sample material is recorded as cDNA or gDNA derived from T cells, B-cell-depleted T cells, or PBMCs.

Sequencing used immunoSEQ multiplex PCR; TCRdb keeps in-frame clones, though not all of them. The profile covers about 220,000 clones, with 84% appearing a single time and about 8.9% taken by the ten largest. A few counts support this clone. The CDR3 loop spans 13 amino acids. Trimming cost V 3 bases and J 1 base; bases outside gene matches: 1. CDR1 is SGHRS, CDR2 YFSETQ, per germline. This chain links TRBV5-1 with TRBJ2-7; TRBD1 aligns across 7 bases. This TCR was recovered from a man between 45 and 60 years old with active or convalescent COVID-19. Sequencing used peripheral blood. The CDR3 nucleotides read TGCGCCAGCAGCTCGGACAGGTCCTACGAGCAGTACTTC. Translating gives CASSSDRSYEQYF.